A selection of T cell receptor beta chains follows, all from one sample in a study of blood T cell repertoires in COVID-19. Measured with immunoSEQ multiplex PCR; TCRdb has only the in-frame clones, and not every one. This repertoire shows under 300,000 clones, around four fifths found once; its top ten account for about 2%. The sample consisted of peripheral blood. The origin of the receptors is a man between 25 and 39 years old who had recovered from COVID-19. CDR3s include the opening cysteine and the closing phenylalanine or tryptophan. Fields, in order: J gene, clone size, D gene, V gene, CDR3 DNA, CDR3 protein. A D gene is named only where the DNA matches it firmly. Size is stated for part of the rows, as once, few or many counts, or as a class when the clone is expanded.

TRBJ1-1 - TRBD1 TRBV5-1 TGCGCCAGCAGCTCGACAGGGGGGCTCCAAGCTTTCTTT CASSSTGGLQAFF
TRBJ2-1 - - TRBV27 TGTGCCAGCAGTTTATCCCTAGCGCGGCACAATGAGCAGTTCTTC CASSLSLARHNEQFF
TRBJ2-4 - - TRBV7-9 TGTGCCAGCAGCCGCCAGGGGAACATTCAGTACTTC CASSRQGNIQYF
TRBJ2-1 - - TRBV7-9 TGTGCCAGCGGCGGCCCATACAATGAGCAGTTCTTC CASGGPYNEQFF
TRBJ2-7 - TRBD1 TRBV4-1 TGCGCCAGCAGGGTAGGACAGGGGGGCCCCTACGAGCAGTACTTC CASRVGQGGPYEQYF
TRBJ1-6 - - TRBV5-1 TGCGCCAGCAGCTTGGTGGGGGACATTTCACCCCTCCACTTT CASSLVGDISPLHF
TRBJ1-2 - TRBD1 TRBV5-8 TGTGCCAGCAGTTTAGCCGGGACAGGGGACTATGGCTACACCTTC CASSLAGTGDYGYTF
TRBJ2-3 - - TRBV5-6 TGTGCCAGCAGCATAAGGGGTAATACGCAGTATTTT CASSIRGNTQYF
TRBJ2-1 - - TRBV14 TGTGCCAGCAGCCCCGACAGGTTCCACAATGAGCAGTTCTTC CASSPDRFHNEQFF
TRBJ2-5 - - TRBV7-6 TGTGCCAGCAGCTTAGGACTCTTCCAAGAGACCCAGTACTTC CASSLGLFQETQYF
TRBJ1-6 - TRBD1 TRBV5-8 TGTGCCAGCAGCTTGCGGGACAGGCCGTATTCACCCCTCCACTTT CASSLRDRPYSPLHF
TRBJ2-1 - - TRBV5-1 TGCGCCAGCAGCACTAACAATGAGCAGTTCTTC CASSTNNEQFF
TRBJ2-3 - - TRBV9 TGTGCCAGCAGCGTAGGACAACCTAGCACAGATACGCAGTATTTT CASSVGQPSTDTQYF
TRBJ2-4 once TRBD1 TRBV19 TGTGCCACTTCAACGGGTCCGGGACAGGGCATCGGCAAAAACATTCAGTACTTC CATSTGPGQGIGKNIQYF
TRBJ2-1 - TRBD2 TRBV5-4 TGTGCCAGCAGCCCGGATAGCGGGGGGTCCTACAATGAGCAGTTCTTC CASSPDSGGSYNEQFF
TRBJ1-2 - TRBD1 TRBV11-1 TGTGCCAGCCAAGCTTCCACGGGGACAGGCTATGGCTACACCTTC CASQASTGTGYGYTF
TRBJ1-6 - - TRBV28 TGTGCCAGCAGTTTATGGTTCCGGGGGAATTCACCCCTCCACTTT CASSLWFRGNSPLHF
TRBJ2-7 - TRBD1 TRBV2 TGTGCCAGCAGTCCGGGACAGGGTTTTAGCGAGCAGTACTTC CASSPGQGFSEQYF
TRBJ2-3 - - TRBV6-5 TGTGCCAGCAGCGGGAGTCTTGCCACAGATACGCAGTATTTT CASSGSLATDTQYF
TRBJ2-7 - - TRBV3-1/TRBV3-2 TGTGCCAGCAGCCAAAGATTGGAGGGCTACGAGCAGTACTTC CASSQRLEGYEQYF
TRBJ2-1 - - TRBV11-3 TGTGCCAGCAGCTTACAGGGCAATGAGCAGTTCTTC CASSLQGNEQFF
TRBJ2-5 - - TRBV11-1 TGTGCCAGCGGAAACAACAGGGTCCAAGAGACCCAGTACTTC CASGNNRVQETQYF
TRBJ1-2 - - TRBV6-2/TRBV6-3 TGTGCCAGCAGCCCCCCGGACAGCTCCGACTATGGCTACACCTTC CASSPPDSSDYGYTF
TRBJ1-3 - TRBD1 TRBV6-1 TGTGCCAGCAGTGAAGCAGCAGGGGGAGGAAACACCATATATTTT CASSEAAGGGNTIYF
TRBJ1-1 many TRBD1 TRBV12-5 TGTGCTAGTAACCAGGGGGCGAGCACTGAAGCTTTCTTT CASNQGASTEAFF
TRBJ1-2 few - TRBV11-2 TGTGCCAGCAGCTTATCGGGTCTGAATGGCTACACCTTC CASSLSGLNGYTF
TRBJ2-5 - - TRBV19 TGTGCCAGTAGTATGGGCAGGGATCTACAAGAGACCCAGTACTTC CASSMGRDLQETQYF
TRBJ2-3 - TRBD2 TRBV7-6 TGTGCCAGCAGCTTAACTAGCGGGGGGGCCAAGCGCACAGATACGCAGTATTTT CASSLTSGGAKRTDTQYF
TRBJ1-2 few - TRBV6-4 TGTGCCAGCAGTGACGGGACAAACTATGGCTACACCTTC CASSDGTNYGYTF